The present entry profiles one T cell receptor beta chain with its context. Its binding antigen is unknown. Within one base of it there is no much larger clone, and no base qualities were kept. The sample is drawn from a study of blood T cell repertoires in COVID-19 (dated by TCRdb to 2018 to 2021). Notes on the research overall: The collaborator samples originated in the United States, Italy and Spain and spanned the acute and convalescent phases of COVID-19. The material from the prospective study consisted of cDNA or gDNA derived from T cells, B-cell-depleted T cells, or PBMCs. Deeply sampled blood TCRbeta repertoires from subjects exposed to, actively infected with, or recovered from COVID-19 were included in the dataset. The repertoires were made available in a free public database intended to serve as a resource for research on the immune response to SARS-CoV-2. The samples were drawn from two sources: the first 160 participants of the ongoing ImmuneRACE study, and some 1,300 subjects contributed by 6 global collaborators. A de-identified subject ID, COVID-19 status, age in years and sex were almost always included in the sample metadata. Where available, HLA class I and class II types were taken from metadata supplied by the sample provider and were not determined by assay-based typing.

In Seattle, one collaborating source enrolled patients while the infection was active and tracked those patients longitudinally over the course of disease. Collaborating institutions collected whole blood in K2EDTA tubes following their own protocols. For TCRbeta analysis, collaborators shipped samples as frozen whole blood, isolated PBMCs, or DNA extracted from either of those sample types. Study-level results and caveats: Clinical and demographic metadata were provided uncurated, with the amount varying by source and participant.

According to the germline V gene, CDR1 reads MRHNA and CDR2 reads SNTAGT. From the cysteine up to the phenylalanine, the CDR3 has a length of 17 residues. The read is trimmed to its CDR3 DNA, 51 bases read in frame from base 1. Unmatched junction bases come to 16, with V trimmed by 4 bases and J by 4 bases. TCRbeta CDR3 regions were amplified from genomic DNA using the immunoSEQ Assay, a bias-controlled multiplex PCR. Turning to the authors' computational methods: Nucleated cell counts per sample were estimated from amplification of reference gene primers within the assay. To quantify the absolute abundance of each unique TCRbeta CDR3 rearrangement, sequence reads were collapsed and filtered. For each sample, productive Simpson clonality was calculated as the square root of Simpson's diversity index across productive rearrangements. The table comes from immuneACCESS by way of TCRdb, which keeps in-frame sequences with V and J called. Part of the clones is missing from these tables; in studies checked, under half for an unresolved V gene and the rest for unknown reasons. From that table come the V and J calls and clone size; the DNA was used to work out D and trimming. The sample table contains 65,000 to 85,000 clones; only one count was recorded for 75% to 90% of them. Around 6% of the sample is held by the ten biggest clonotypes.

Sequenced sample: peripheral blood. Recombination connected TRBV6-4 to TRBJ2-7, with 7 junctional bases fitting TRBD1. The source is a man older than 75 with COVID-19, enrolled during active disease. The nucleotides are TGTGCCAGCAGTGGACTCGCGACAGGGTCGGTTCGATACGAGCAGTACTTC. Translation gives CASSGLATGSVRYEQYF.